The rows below give T cell receptor beta chains drawn from one sample of a study of blood T cell repertoires in COVID-19. Sequenced by immunoSEQ multiplex PCR; TCRdb stores in-frame clones only, minus some. The sample includes fewer than 250,000 clones, 87% of them seen just once. Material for sequencing was PBMCs or T cells enriched from blood (not recorded which). Receptors were obtained from a young man who had recovered from COVID-19. Each CDR3 is given with its conserved first and last residue. Each record gives: D gene, J gene, clone size, V gene, CDR3 protein, CDR3 DNA. D genes are given only for firm matches. Some rows mark clone size as missing; the rest say once, few, many or name a class of expanded clone.

d_gene: .; j_gene: TRBJ1-1; abundance: .; v_gene: TRBV7-2; CDR3aa: CASSIYRVSEAFF; CDR3nt: TGTGCCAGCAGCATCTACAGGGTCTCTGAAGCTTTCTTT
d_gene: .; j_gene: TRBJ1-1; abundance: .; v_gene: TRBV3-1/TRBV3-2; CDR3aa: CASSQGEVAEAFF; CDR3nt: TGTGCCAGCAGCCAAGGGGAGGTGGCTGAAGCTTTCTTT
d_gene: .; j_gene: TRBJ2-1; abundance: once; v_gene: TRBV21-1; CDR3aa: CANNLAGVYNEQFF; CDR3nt: TGTGCCAACAATCTAGCGGGAGTCTACAATGAGCAGTTCTTC
d_gene: .; j_gene: TRBJ1-3; abundance: once; v_gene: TRBV29-1; CDR3aa: CSVRWAGTSGNTIYF; CDR3nt: TGCAGCGTTCGATGGGCAGGGACTTCTGGAAACACCATATATTTT
d_gene: TRBD1; j_gene: TRBJ1-6; abundance: .; v_gene: TRBV7-2; CDR3aa: CASSSPGQGNSPLHF; CDR3nt: TGTGCCAGCAGCAGCCCGGGACAGGGGAATTCACCCCTCCACTTT
d_gene: .; j_gene: TRBJ2-3; abundance: .; v_gene: TRBV3-1/TRBV3-2; CDR3aa: CASSQGALATDTQYF; CDR3nt: TGTGCCAGCAGCCAAGGGGCCCTCGCCACAGATACGCAGTATTTT
d_gene: TRBD1; j_gene: TRBJ1-2; abundance: .; v_gene: TRBV11-1; CDR3aa: CASSNTGGVYGYTF; CDR3nt: TGTGCCAGCAGCAATACAGGGGGAGTCTATGGCTACACCTTC
d_gene: TRBD2; j_gene: TRBJ2-3; abundance: .; v_gene: TRBV30; CDR3aa: CAWSGGGYTDTQYF; CDR3nt: TGTGCCTGGAGCGGCGGGGGTTACACAGATACGCAGTATTTT
d_gene: TRBD1; j_gene: TRBJ2-7; abundance: .; v_gene: TRBV4-2; CDR3aa: CASSQVDRGYSYEQYF; CDR3nt: TGTGCCAGCAGCCAGGTAGACAGGGGTTACTCCTACGAGCAGTACTTC
d_gene: .; j_gene: TRBJ1-2; abundance: .; v_gene: TRBV24-1; CDR3aa: CATSDTEDGYTF; CDR3nt: TGTGCCACCAGTGATACCGAGGATGGCTACACCTTC
d_gene: .; j_gene: TRBJ2-2; abundance: .; v_gene: TRBV3-1/TRBV3-2; CDR3aa: CASSQRLTGTGELFF; CDR3nt: TGTGCCAGCAGCCAAAGGTTGACAGGTACCGGGGAGCTGTTTTTT
d_gene: TRBD2; j_gene: TRBJ2-7; abundance: .; v_gene: TRBV7-2; CDR3aa: CASSFTSAGTSGYEQYF; CDR3nt: TGTGCCAGCAGCTTCACTTCCGCCGGGACTAGCGGATACGAGCAGTACTTC
d_gene: .; j_gene: TRBJ1-1; abundance: .; v_gene: TRBV5-1; CDR3aa: CASSLDINTEAFF; CDR3nt: TGCGCCAGCAGCTTGGATATTAACACTGAAGCTTTCTTT
d_gene: TRBD2; j_gene: TRBJ2-2; abundance: .; v_gene: TRBV28; CDR3aa: CASSTPGLVGGELFF; CDR3nt: TGTGCCAGCAGTACCCCGGGACTAGTGGGCGGGGAGCTGTTTTTT
d_gene: .; j_gene: TRBJ1-1; abundance: .; v_gene: TRBV7-9; CDR3aa: CASSILSGTPEAFF; CDR3nt: TGTGCCAGCAGCATTCTCTCCGGGACTCCCGAAGCTTTCTTT
d_gene: .; j_gene: TRBJ1-6; abundance: once; v_gene: TRBV18; CDR3aa: CASSPRQPNSPLHF; CDR3nt: TGTGCCAGCTCACCTCGACAGCCTAATTCACCCCTCCACTTT
d_gene: TRBD1; j_gene: TRBJ2-7; abundance: .; v_gene: TRBV2; CDR3aa: CASSTPPGTGTYEQYF; CDR3nt: TGTGCCAGCAGTACCCCCCCCGGGACAGGGACTTACGAGCAGTACTTC
d_gene: .; j_gene: TRBJ1-5; abundance: .; v_gene: TRBV15; CDR3aa: CATSRAVGGPQHF; CDR3nt: TGTGCCACCAGCAGAGCAGTGGGGGGGCCCCAGCATTTT
d_gene: .; j_gene: TRBJ2-2; abundance: few; v_gene: TRBV21-1; CDR3aa: CASSEKTGDYTGELFF; CDR3nt: TGTGCCAGCAGCGAAAAGACAGGGGACTACACCGGGGAGCTGTTTTTT
d_gene: .; j_gene: TRBJ1-1; abundance: .; v_gene: TRBV12-3/TRBV12-4; CDR3aa: CASSTLRGTEAFF; CDR3nt: TGTGCCAGCAGTACTCTCCGGGGGACTGAAGCTTTCTTT
d_gene: TRBD1; j_gene: TRBJ1-2; abundance: .; v_gene: TRBV5-1; CDR3aa: CASSLAQGSYGYTF; CDR3nt: TGCGCCAGCAGCTTGGCACAGGGGTCCTATGGCTACACCTTC
d_gene: TRBD1; j_gene: TRBJ2-7; abundance: .; v_gene: TRBV2; CDR3aa: CASSLVRTGFAYEQYF; CDR3nt: TGTGCCAGCTCTCTAGTACGGACAGGGTTCGCCTACGAGCAGTACTTC
d_gene: .; j_gene: TRBJ2-1; abundance: few; v_gene: TRBV4-3; CDR3aa: CASSPTGGSYNEQFF; CDR3nt: TGCGCCAGCAGCCCTACCGGAGGCTCCTACAATGAGCAGTTCTTC
d_gene: .; j_gene: TRBJ1-5; abundance: once; v_gene: TRBV7-8; CDR3aa: CASKPAGNQPQHF; CDR3nt: TGTGCCAGCAAACCCGCAGGCAATCAGCCCCAGCATTTT
d_gene: TRBD2; j_gene: TRBJ2-3; abundance: .; v_gene: TRBV5-4; CDR3aa: CACRSGGATDTQYF; CDR3nt: TGTGCCTGCCGTAGCGGGGGGGCCACAGATACGCAGTATTTT
d_gene: TRBD1; j_gene: TRBJ1-2; abundance: .; v_gene: TRBV4-1; CDR3aa: CASQGQARRGYTF; CDR3nt: TGCGCCAGCCAGGGACAGGCCCGTAGGGGCTACACCTTC
d_gene: .; j_gene: TRBJ1-2; abundance: .; v_gene: TRBV19; CDR3aa: CASRETDSLRLYGYTF; CDR3nt: TGTGCCAGTCGAGAAACGGACAGCCTCAGGTTGTATGGCTACACCTTC
d_gene: TRBD1; j_gene: TRBJ2-7; abundance: .; v_gene: TRBV2; CDR3aa: CASREDTRTGTYEQYF; CDR3nt: TGTGCCAGCAGGGAAGACACCCGGACAGGGACCTACGAGCAGTACTTC
d_gene: .; j_gene: TRBJ1-5; abundance: .; v_gene: TRBV7-9; CDR3aa: CASSLAGDSNQPQHF; CDR3nt: TGTGCCAGCAGCTTAGCCGGGGATAGCAATCAGCCCCAGCATTTT
d_gene: .; j_gene: TRBJ1-1; abundance: .; v_gene: TRBV5-1; CDR3aa: CASSLGPVNTEAFF; CDR3nt: TGCGCCAGCAGCTTGGGCCCAGTGAACACTGAAGCTTTCTTT
d_gene: TRBD1; j_gene: TRBJ1-1; abundance: .; v_gene: TRBV19; CDR3aa: CATKAGDREFANTEAFF; CDR3nt: TGTGCCACTAAAGCAGGGGACAGGGAGTTCGCTAACACTGAAGCTTTCTTT
d_gene: TRBD2; j_gene: TRBJ2-1; abundance: .; v_gene: TRBV28; CDR3aa: CASRKAGGVVDEQFF; CDR3nt: TGTGCCAGCAGAAAAGCGGGAGGAGTGGTGGATGAGCAGTTCTTC
d_gene: TRBD2; j_gene: TRBJ2-7; abundance: .; v_gene: TRBV29-1; CDR3aa: CSALGGVEQYF; CDR3nt: TGCAGCGCCCTTGGGGGGGTCGAGCAGTACTTC
d_gene: .; j_gene: TRBJ1-5; abundance: few; v_gene: TRBV2; CDR3aa: CASSEIQGPSNQPQHF; CDR3nt: TGTGCCAGCAGTGAAATTCAGGGGCCCTCCAATCAGCCCCAGCATTTT